The present T cell receptor (beta chain) was sequenced within a study of blood T cell repertoires in COVID-19. The CDR3 sequence is 17 residues long. How the authors handled the data: By means of reference gene primer amplification, nucleated cell counts were estimated. The assay was immunoSEQ multiplex PCR, and TCRdb's table has in-frame clones only and misses some. That table is the source of V, J and clone size, and D and trimming were worked out from the DNA. Of about 160,000 clones listed, approximately 85% are singletons. The V and J genes are TRBV21-1 and TRBJ1-5. TRBV21-1 is deemed a pseudogene. Input material: peripheral blood. The clonotype comes from a man in his forties who had recovered from COVID-19. CDR3 amino acids: CASSKSSVGGADQPQHF. The CDR3 region has the DNA TGTGCCAGCAGCAAAAGTTCGGTTGGGGGGGCAGATCAGCCCCAGCATTTT.